Shown below are 21 T cell receptor beta chains from a single sample sequenced in a study of T cell responses to AZD1222 COVID-19 vaccine. Here immunoSEQ multiplex PCR was the method, and the copy in TCRdb shows in-frame clones only, minus some. The table includes about 140,000 clones, around nine tenths detected once. The sequences come from peripheral blood, collected 28 days after the second AZD1222 dose. The receptor source for this set is an adult who received the AZD1222 COVID-19 vaccine.

This chain connects TRBV4-1 to TRBJ1-4; D call uncertain. The CDR3 loop spans 15 amino acids. Germline CDR1 and CDR2: MGHRA and YSYEKL. V lost 8 bases and J 0 bases, leaving 13 bases between the germline ends. The CDR3 bases are TGCGCCAGCCGAGAAGAGGTTGCAACTAATGAAAAACTGTTTTTT. Translating gives CASREEVATNEKLFF.

The chain recombines TRBV9 with TRBJ2-1, with TRBD2 matching 8 bases. Per germline, CDR1 SGDLS and CDR2 YYNGEE. V lost 5 bases to trimming and J lost 5 bases; unmatched junction nucleotides: 12. The CDR3 totals 16 residues. CDR3 sequence reads: CASSEHPGTRDNEQFF. CDR3 DNA sequence: TGTGCCAGCAGTGAACACCCCGGGACTAGGGACAATGAGCAGTTCTTC.

CDR3 protein: CASSQGSGGLGETQYF. Written as DNA, the CDR3 is TGCGCCAGCAGCCAAGGGAGCGGGGGTCTGGGGGAGACCCAGTACTTC. The V and J genes are TRBV4-3 and TRBJ2-5; 8 bases are a match to TRBD2. The CDR3 spans 16 residues. Germline CDR1 reads LGHNA; CDR2 reads YSLEER. The trim removed 1 base at V and 5 bases at J, leaving 9 bases unmatched.

The chain joins TRBV27 to TRBJ2-7; no clear D gene. Germline V gene lookup returns CDR1 MNHEY and CDR2 SMNVEV (reference sequence). The CDR3 has 15 residues. V was trimmed by 5 bases and J by 2 bases, leaving 16 bases between them. The CDR3 spells CASSRRANPPYEQYF. CDR3 nucleotides: TGTGCCAGCAGTAGACGTGCAAACCCCCCCTACGAGCAGTACTTC.

This rearrangement joins TRBV6-2 or TRBV6-3 to TRBJ2-4; no definite D call. The CDR3 loop spans 16 amino acids. The ends were cut back, 6 bases at V and 0 bases at J, with 15 bases in the middle. Germline CDR1 is MNHEY and CDR2 is SVGEGT. The CDR3, as DNA: TGTGCCAGCAGCGATCGGCGAGTACTAGCCAAAAACATTCAGTACTTC. Translated: CASSDRRVLAKNIQYF.

The V and J genes are TRBV9 and TRBJ2-1; D uncertain. The CDR3 is 14 residues long. Trimming removed 2 bases from V and 9 bases from J, with 15 bases in between. The germline CDR1 and CDR2 sequences are SGDLS and YYNGEE. The CDR3, as DNA: TGTGCCAGCAGCGTTGAAGCCCCAACGGGTGAGCAGTTCTTC. Translated, it gives CASSVEAPTGEQFF.

This clone was observed a single time. This chain connects TRBV27 to TRBJ2-1; the D is unclear. The CDR3 sequence is 13 residues long. Germline CDR1 MNHEY, CDR2 SMNVEV (reference sequence). V shed 6 bases and J shed 4 bases, with 10 bases lying between them. In DNA, the CDR3 is TGTGCCAGCAGCCGGCCACCATACAATGAGCAGTTCTTC. It yields the protein CASSRPPYNEQFF.

The chain is built from TRBV24-1 and TRBJ1-1; D is ambiguous. The V gene's germline CDR1 is KGHDR and CDR2 SFDVKD. The CDR3 has 15 residues. V shed 5 bases and J shed 1 base, with 13 bases lying between them. For the CDR3, the DNA is TGTGCCACCAGTGCGACGGGGTACTCGAACACTGAAGCTTTCTTT. Its protein product is CATSATGYSNTEAFF.

The chain couples TRBV7-2 to TRBJ1-5; D is ambiguous. The CDR3 is 13 amino acids. Between the trimmed V and J ends, which lost 3 bases and 5 bases, there was a span of 8 bases. Germline V gives CDR1 SGHTA, CDR2 FQGNSA. The CDR3: CASSFVRDQPQHF. The CDR3 nucleotides are TGTGCCAGCAGCTTCGTTCGCGATCAGCCCCAGCATTTT. The full variable domain, in which reference TRBV7-2 and TRBJ1-5 provide the parts outside the CDR3, is GAGVSQSPSNKVTEKGKDVELRCDPISGHTALYWYRQSLGQGLEFLIYFQGNSAPDKSGLPSDRFSAERTGGSVSTLTIQRTQQEDSAVYLCASSFVRDQPQHFGDGTRLSIL.

The rearrangement uses TRBV19 and TRBJ1-2, with 8 bases matching TRBD1. The CDR3 length is 13 residues. The J segment lost 8 bases and the V segment lost 7 bases, leaving 9 bases of the junction unmatched. Germline CDR1 and CDR2: LNHDA and SQIVND (reference sequence). The CDR3 DNA reads TGTGCCAGTATGAATAGACAGGGGATGGGCTACACCTTC. It specifies CASMNRQGMGYTF.

V is TRBV30 and J is TRBJ2-7; D is possibly TRBD2 (5 bases). The germline gives CDR1 GTSNPN, CDR2 SVGIG (reference sequence). Trimming cost V 2 bases and J 4 bases, with 9 bases left between them. The CDR3 length is 12 residues. CDR3 in DNA: TGTGCCTGGAGTAGAGAGGGTTACGAGCAGTACTTC. This encodes CAWSREGYEQYF. The full variable domain, its missing parts supplied by reference TRBV30 and TRBJ2-7, is SQTIHQWPATLVQPVGSPLSLECTVEGTSNPNLYWYRQAAGRGLQLLFYSVGIGQISSEVPQNLSASRPQDRQFILSSKKLLLSDSGFYLCAWSREGYEQYFGPGTRLTVT.

The chain links TRBV3-1 (or the pseudogene TRBV3-2) to TRBJ2-3; D assignment may be TRBD1 or TRBD2 (5 bases each). This CDR3 spans 14 amino acids. Germline V gene data show CDR1 as LGHDT and CDR2 as YNNKEL (reference sequence). V was cut by 4 bases and J by 7 bases, with 15 bases left in between. This chain's CDR3 is CASSPSGRMNTQYF. The CDR3 nucleotides are TGTGCCAGCAGCCCATCGGGACGTATGAATACGCAGTATTTT.

The J gene is TRBJ2-1, the V gene TRBV6-1; weak D call: TRBD1 (6 bases). The CDR3 loop spans 16 amino acids. Germline V gene lookup returns CDR1 MNHNS and CDR2 SASEGT. Trimming removed 2 bases from V and 8 bases from J, with 19 bases in between. CDR3 DNA: TGTGCCAGCAGTGAATTGGGACATCTTAAAGGGGATGAGCAGTTCTTC. It yields the protein CASSELGHLKGDEQFF.

In this sample, this clone turned up a few times. The chain joins TRBV13 to TRBJ1-2, with a possible D match to TRBD1 (5 bases). In germline, CDR1 is PRHDT, CDR2 FYEKMQ (reference sequence). This CDR3 is built from 15 residues. V shed 4 bases and J shed 1 base, with 13 bases lying between them. This chain's CDR3 is CASSSRDPYNYGYTF. The CDR3, as DNA: TGTGCCAGCAGCTCCCGGGACCCGTATAACTATGGCTACACCTTC.

The rearrangement joins TRBV18 to TRBJ2-7, with 8 bases aligning to TRBD1. The CDR3 is 15 amino acids. J was trimmed by 2 bases and V by 2 bases; bases with no gene match: 5. Germline loops: CDR1 KGHSH, CDR2 LQKENI. The CDR3 loop reads CASSPNRGSTYEQYF. The CDR3 DNA reads as TGTGCCAGCTCACCAAACAGGGGGTCTACCTACGAGCAGTACTTC.

This chain joins TRBV10-2 and TRBJ1-6; 9 bases are a match to TRBD1. Germline V gene sequence: CDR1 WSHSY, CDR2 SAAADI. Germline trimming cut 6 bases from V and 12 bases from J; bases unmatched to any gene: 12. CDR3 length: 15 amino acids. The chain's CDR3 is CASSLQGASVEPLHF. CDR3 bases: TGCGCCAGCAGCCTACAGGGGGCCTCGGTGGAACCCCTCCACTTT.

The rearrangement joins TRBV7-2 to TRBJ2-3, with TRBD2 identical over 9 bases. The CDR3 runs 17 residues. V dropped 2 bases and J dropped 0; count of bases not matched to a gene: 6. Germline loops: CDR1 SGHTA, CDR2 FQGNSA. Here the CDR3 reads CASSLRREGRSTDTQYF. In DNA form, the CDR3 reads TGTGCCAGCAGCTTAAGGCGGGAGGGCCGGAGCACAGATACGCAGTATTTT.

The chain carries TRBV6-5 and TRBJ1-5; TRBD1 agrees at 7 bases. Germline V CDR1 and CDR2: MNHEY, SVGAGI. The V segment lost 10 bases and the J segment 5 bases; nucleotides outside the gene matches: 8. The CDR3 runs to 13 residues. CDR3 coding DNA: TGTGCCATAGCCCAAGACAGGGATCAGCCCCAGCATTTT. This encodes CAIAQDRDQPQHF.

V gene TRBV7-3 combines with J gene TRBJ1-1, with a tentative D call TRBD1 (6 bases). V gave up 2 bases and J gave up 0 bases, with 13 bases separating them. The CDR3 runs to 16 residues. The germline CDR1 and CDR2 sequences are SGHTA and FQGTGA. CDR3 in amino acids: CASSLQGPLMNTEAFF. In DNA form, the CDR3 reads TGTGCCAGCAGCTTACAGGGGCCCTTAATGAACACTGAAGCTTTCTTT.

The chain carries TRBV28 and TRBJ1-2; TRBD1 might be the D (6 bases). The ends were cut back, 6 bases at V and 7 bases at J, with 18 bases in the middle. The CDR3 is 14 residues long. Germline V gene data show CDR1 as MDHEN and CDR2 as SYDVKM. The CDR3 coding sequence is TGTGCCAGCAGAGTCGAGACAGGTGTCGGTGGCTACACCTTC. The encoded protein is CASRVETGVGGYTF.

This clone was detected only a few times. V is TRBV4-2 and J is TRBJ2-7; possibly TRBD1 for D (6 bases). The V and J ends lost 4 bases and 2 bases respectively, with 15 bases between them. In germline, CDR1 is LGHNA, CDR2 YNFKEQ. The CDR3 extends over 15 amino acids. CDR3 loop: CASSLSYGQTYEQYF. In DNA, the CDR3 is TGTGCCAGCAGCCTGTCTTATGGACAGACCTACGAGCAGTACTTC.